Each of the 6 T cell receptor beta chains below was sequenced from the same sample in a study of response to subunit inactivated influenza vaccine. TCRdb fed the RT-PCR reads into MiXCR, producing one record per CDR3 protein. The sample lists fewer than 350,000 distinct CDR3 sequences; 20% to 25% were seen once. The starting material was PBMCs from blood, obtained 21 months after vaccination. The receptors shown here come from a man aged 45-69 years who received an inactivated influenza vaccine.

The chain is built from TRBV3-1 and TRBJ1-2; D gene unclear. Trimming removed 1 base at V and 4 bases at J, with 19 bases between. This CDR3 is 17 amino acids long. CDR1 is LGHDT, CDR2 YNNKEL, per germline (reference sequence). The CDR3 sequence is CASSQAGRAPWSYGYTF. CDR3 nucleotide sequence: TGTGCCAGCAGCCAAGCCGGACGGGCCCCTTGGAGCTATGGCTACACCTTC.

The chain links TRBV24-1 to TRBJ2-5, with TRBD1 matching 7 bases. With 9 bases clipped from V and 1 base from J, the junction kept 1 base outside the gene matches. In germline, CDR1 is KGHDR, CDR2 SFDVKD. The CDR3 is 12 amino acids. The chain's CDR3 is CATGTAQETQYF. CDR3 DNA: TGTGCCACCGGGACAGCCCAAGAGACCCAGTACTTC.

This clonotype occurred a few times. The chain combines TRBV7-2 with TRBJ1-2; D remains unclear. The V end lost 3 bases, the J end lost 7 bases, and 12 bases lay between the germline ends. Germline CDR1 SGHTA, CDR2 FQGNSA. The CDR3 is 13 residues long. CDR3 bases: TGTGCCAGCAGCTTGCAGGAGATGAGTGGCTACACCTTC. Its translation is CASSLQEMSGYTF. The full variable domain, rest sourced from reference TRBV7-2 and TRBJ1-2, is GAGVSQSPSNKVTEKGKDVELRCDPISGHTALYWYRQSLGQGLEFLIYFQGNSAPDKSGLPSDRFSAERTGGSVSTLTIQRTQQEDSAVYLCASSLQEMSGYTFGSGTRLTVV.

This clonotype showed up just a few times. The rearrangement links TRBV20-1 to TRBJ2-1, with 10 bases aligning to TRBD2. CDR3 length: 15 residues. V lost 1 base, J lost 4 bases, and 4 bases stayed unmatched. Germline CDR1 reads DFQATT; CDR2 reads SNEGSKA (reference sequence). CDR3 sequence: CSARGSGGSYNEQFF. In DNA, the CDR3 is TGCAGTGCTAGAGGTAGCGGGGGGAGTTACAATGAGCAGTTCTTC.

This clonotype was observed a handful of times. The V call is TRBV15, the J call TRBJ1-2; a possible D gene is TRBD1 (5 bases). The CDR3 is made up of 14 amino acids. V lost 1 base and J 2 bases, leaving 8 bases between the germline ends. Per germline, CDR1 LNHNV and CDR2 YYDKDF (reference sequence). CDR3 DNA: TGTGCCACCAGCAGAGGGGGCGGCAACTATGGCTACACCTTC. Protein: CATSRGGGNYGYTF.

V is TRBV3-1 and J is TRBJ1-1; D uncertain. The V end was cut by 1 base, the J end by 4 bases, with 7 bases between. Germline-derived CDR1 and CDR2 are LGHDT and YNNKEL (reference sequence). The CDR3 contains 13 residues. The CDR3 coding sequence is TGTGCCAGCAGCCAAGCAGGCCCCACTGAAGCTTTCTTT. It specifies CASSQAGPTEAFF.